The 20 T cell receptor beta chains presented below share a single source sample, sequenced in a study of tumor and adjacent non-tumor tissue in lung cancer. RNA was extracted from bulk tissue without any cell sorting. Three rounds of nested PCR, following a modified ARM-PCR protocol, produced the TCRbeta library. TCRdb itself ran the multiplex PCR reads through MiXCR, one entry per CDR3 protein. This table has about 110,000 distinct CDR3 sequences, about 80% appearing once. Sample: lung tumor tissue. The receptors here all came from a man aged 65 to 85 with non-small cell lung cancer.

With respect to this clonotype: The junction shows a germline mismatch at one end, possibly a read error. The chain couples TRBV4-1 to TRBJ2-7; D possibly corresponds to TRBD1 (6 bases). CDR3 size: 16 residues. From germline, CDR1 is MGHRA and CDR2 YSYEKL. CDR3 sequence: CASSRALVGEGDEQYF. DNA of the CDR3: TGTGCCAGCAGCCGGGCACTAGTGGGAGAGGGGGACGAGCAGTACTTC.

V gene TRBV12-3 or TRBV12-4 combines with J gene TRBJ2-3; the D gene is possibly TRBD1 (5 bases). There are 15 residues in the CDR3. With 7 bases removed from V and 3 bases from J, the gap between germline ends came to 17 bases. As DNA, the CDR3 is TGTGCCAGCATGAGGATTAGCAGGACAACAGATACGCAGTATTTT. Translated: CASMRISRTTDTQYF.

With respect to this clonotype: Being one base from a much bigger clone, this may be a read error. The chain carries TRBV20-1 and TRBJ1-5; no clear D. Germline CDR1 reads DFQATT; CDR2 reads SNEGSKA (reference sequence). The CDR3 is made up of 14 amino acids. The ends were cut back, 1 base at V and 1 base at J, with 8 bases in the middle. The CDR3 loop reads CSARVDFSNQPQHF. CDR3 in DNA: TGCAGTGCTAGAGTTGACTTCAGCAATCAGCCCCAGCATTTT.

The V and J genes are TRBV6-5 and TRBJ2-7, with D hard to call. The CDR3 spans 15 residues. Germline V gene data show CDR1 as MNHEY and CDR2 as SVGAGI. The CDR3 region has the DNA TGTGGCGTTGGAAGGAGACTTGCAGGTTCTTACGAGCAGTACTTC. This codes for CGVGRRLAGSYEQYF.

Regarding this clonotype: A much larger clone lies one base from this, so it may be a read error. The chain carries TRBV29-1 and TRBJ2-2; 9 nucleotides align to TRBD1. The V gene's germline CDR1 is SQVTM and CDR2 ANQGSEA. The CDR3 spans 15 residues. The CDR3 here is CSVTGTGSSTGELVF. CDR3 DNA sequence: TGCAGCGTCACAGGGACAGGGAGTTCGACCGGGGAGCTGGTTTTT.

V is TRBV6-5 and J is TRBJ2-7; 7 bases align to TRBD2. CDR1 is MNHEY, CDR2 SVGAGI, per germline. The CDR3 extends over 15 amino acids. The CDR3 coding sequence is TGTACCGTCGGAGGGAGACTAGCAGGTTCTTATGAGCAGTACTTC. Protein sequence: CTVGGRLAGSYEQYF.

As concerns this clonotype: Relative to the germline gene, one junction end is altered; a read error may explain this. The chain couples TRBV4-1 to TRBJ2-7; D unresolved. Germline assignment: CDR1 MGHRA and CDR2 YSYEKL. The CDR3 runs 12 residues. The CDR3 sequence: CASSQDFYKQYF. The CDR3 DNA follows: TGCGCCAGCAGCCAAGACTTCTACAAGCAGTACTTC.

V is TRBV29-1 and J is TRBJ2-5; D not certain. CDR1 and CDR2 (germline): SQVTM, ANQGSEA. This CDR3 is built from 16 residues. V lost 7 bases and J lost 2, with 23 bases in between. CDR3 in amino acids: CSAKPYVQTGQETQYF. The CDR3 region has the DNA TGCAGCGCCAAGCCCTACGTCCAGACTGGACAAGAGACCCAGTACTTC.

This clonotype was seen once. The germline gene is not matched at one end of the junction; a read error may be the cause. This chain joins TRBV12-3 or TRBV12-4 and TRBJ2-7, with 12 bases fitting TRBD2. The CDR3 spans 16 residues. CDR3 DNA: TGTGCTAGCAGAATGACTAGCGGGAGCCTAGTCCACGAGCAGTACTTC. This codes for CASRMTSGSLVHEQYF.

About this clonotype: This CDR3 is missing its conserved last phenylalanine or tryptophan, likely due to a read error. The V and J genes are TRBV6-5 and TRBJ1-2; D gene ambiguous. Germline CDR1 reads MNHEY; CDR2 reads SVGAGI. The CDR3 is made up of 12 amino acids. The CDR3 DNA reads as TGTGCCGGCAGTAGACCCGCGGGGGGCTACACCTTA. It translates to CAGSRPAGGYTL.

The V gene is TRBV29-1, the J gene TRBJ2-1; TRBD2 matches 9 bases. Losses at the gene ends were 8 bases for V and 7 bases for J; bases not matched to a gene: 12. Germline V gives CDR1 SQVTM, CDR2 ANQGSEA. CDR3 size: 14 residues. CDR3 sequence reads: CSLSAGGRGNEQFF. The CDR3 nucleotides are TGCAGCCTCTCAGCGGGGGGCCGGGGTAATGAGCAGTTCTTC.

The chain carries TRBV4-3 and TRBJ2-1; the D gene could be TRBD1 or TRBD2 (5 bases each). This CDR3 spans 14 amino acids. The V gene's germline CDR1 is LGHNA and CDR2 YSLEER. Trimming took 2 bases from V and 7 from J, leaving 12 bases between them. The CDR3: CASSQYLGVNEQFF. The CDR3 DNA reads as TGCGCCAGCAGCCAATATCTGGGGGTGAATGAGCAGTTCTTC.

For this clonotype: The CDR3 end shows no conserved phenylalanine or tryptophan, and so a read error is likely. The chain carries TRBV29-1 and TRBJ2-5, with 7 positions matching TRBD1. TRBJ2-1 explains the end of the DNA better; the J call may be wrong. CDR1 is SQVTM and CDR2 is ANQGSEA in the germline V gene. CDR3 length equals 12 residues. The CDR3 is CSVEAGGETQFL. In DNA form, the CDR3 reads TGCAGCGTTGAGGCAGGGGGAGAAACCCAGTTCTTA.

About this clonotype: This is likely a read error, given that the CDR3 carries no conserved phenylalanine or tryptophan at its end. This chain uses TRBV5-4 with TRBJ2-7; a possible D gene is TRBD1 (6 bases). Trimming left V 1 base short and J 10 bases short, with 21 bases between. Germline-derived CDR1 and CDR2 are SGHNT and YYREEE (reference sequence). The CDR3 sequence is 15 residues long. CDR3 sequence (DNA): TGTGCCAGCAGCTTGTTCGTGACAGGAATTTCTGAACAGTACTTA. Protein product: CASSLFVTGISEQYL.

As regards this clonotype: The junction departs from the called germline gene at one end, perhaps through a read error. The V gene is TRBV11-1, the J gene TRBJ2-1, with D tentatively TRBD1 (5 bases). The CDR3 sequence is 14 residues long. Germline lookup yields CDR1 SGHAT and CDR2 FQDESV (reference sequence). CDR3 bases: TGTCCCAGCAGCTTAGTAGGGGCCTACAATGAGCAGTTCTTC. It encodes CPSSLVGAYNEQFF. The complete variable domain, with remaining parts taken from reference TRBV11-1 and TRBJ2-1, reads EAEVAQSPRYKITEKSQAVAFWCDPISGHATLYWYRQILGQGPELLVQFQDESVVDDSQLPKDRFSAERLKGVDSTLKIQPAELGDSAMYLCPSSLVGAYNEQFFGPGTRLTVL.

To note about this clonotype: The conserved closing phenylalanine or tryptophan is absent in this CDR3, likely reflecting a read error. The chain uses TRBV7-8 and TRBJ2-7, with 12 nucleotides matching TRBD2. Trimming took 3 bases from V and 7 from J; bases not matched to a gene: 10. Germline CDR1 and CDR2: SGHVS and FQNEAQ. The CDR3 spans 16 residues. The CDR3 nucleotides are TGTGCCAGCAGCTTGTCCGGACTAGCGGGAATTTATGAGCAGTACCTC. It yields the protein CASSLSGLAGIYEQYL.

With regard to this clonotype: One junction end does not reproduce the germline sequence, and a read error may be involved. The genes are TRBV6-1 and TRBJ2-6, with a tentative D call TRBD2 (6 bases). This CDR3 is built from 13 residues. Germline CDR1 is MNHNS and CDR2 is SASEGT. The CDR3, as DNA: TGTACCAGCGGGCACTTTGGGGCCAACGTCCTGACTTTC. Translated, it gives CTSGHFGANVLTF.

With respect to this clonotype: The CDR3 ends on some other residue instead of the conserved phenylalanine or tryptophan, so this is likely a read error. The DNA is left out, because the CDR3 cannot be placed on it with certainty; the CDR3 is given as TCRdb lists it. V gene TRBV4-1 combines with J gene TRBJ2-4; TRBD1 is taken as the D call from the table, unchecked against the DNA. The CDR3 is made up of 15 amino acids, end residues included. Germline CDR1 and CDR2: MGHRA and YSYEKL. The CDR3: CASSQVGQGPELPYI.

Notes on this clonotype: The junction departs from the called germline gene at one end, perhaps through a read error. This sequence joins TRBV4-1 and TRBJ2-3; no reliable D call. The CDR3 covers 14 residues. CDR1 and CDR2 (germline): MGHRA, YSYEKL. The CDR3 sequence is CASSRAVSTDMQYF. DNA for the CDR3: TGCGCCAGCAGCCGAGCTGTCTCTACAGATATGCAGTATTTT.

To note about this clonotype: The conserved phenylalanine or tryptophan normally closing the CDR3 is absent here, so this likely arose from a read error. The chain has TRBV4-2 and TRBJ2-1; no clear D. Germline V gene sequence: CDR1 LGHNA, CDR2 YNFKEQ. CDR3 size: 11 residues. CDR3 residues: CASRGNNGQFS. CDR3 DNA sequence: TGTGCCAGCAGGGGCAACAATGGGCAGTTCTCC.